One sample yielded the 2 T cell receptor beta chains listed below, sequenced in a study of human T cells and chemical hapten exposure. Described time point: patch test 1, 2 weeks after DPC sensitization. Treatment specified: therapeutic diphenylcyclopropenone sensitization with weekly scalp DPC. Each CDR3 protein is one row after TCRdb ran MiXCR on the RACE reads. The table has some 94,000 distinct CDR3 sequences, roughly an eighth seen once. The sample in question was whole blood, obtained in connection with sensitization to the hapten diphenylcyclopropenone (DPC). The receptors were sampled from a woman in her thirties or forties with alopecia areata. Some clones in this sample may be carry-over from other donors' samples.

The CDR3: CASSYSLLSGDEQFF. CDR3 nucleotides: TGTGCCAGCAGTTACTCGCTACTTTCAGGGGATGAGCAGTTCTTC. V usage is TRBV6-5 and J usage is TRBJ2-1, with a possible D match to TRBD1 (6 bases). Germline assignment: CDR1 MNHEY and CDR2 SVGAGI. V lost 0 bases and J lost 8, with 14 bases in between. The length of the CDR3 is 15 residues.

This clonotype was seen ten or more times. V and J are TRBV20-1 and TRBJ1-5, with D possibly TRBD1 on 6 matching bases. The CDR3 is 16 amino acids. Germline-derived CDR1 and CDR2 are DFQATT and SNEGSKA (reference sequence). In nucleotides, the CDR3 is TGCTCCAGCGGAGCGTGGGGGGCGGAGGACAATCAGCCCCAGCATTTT. Its protein product is CSSGAWGAEDNQPQHF.